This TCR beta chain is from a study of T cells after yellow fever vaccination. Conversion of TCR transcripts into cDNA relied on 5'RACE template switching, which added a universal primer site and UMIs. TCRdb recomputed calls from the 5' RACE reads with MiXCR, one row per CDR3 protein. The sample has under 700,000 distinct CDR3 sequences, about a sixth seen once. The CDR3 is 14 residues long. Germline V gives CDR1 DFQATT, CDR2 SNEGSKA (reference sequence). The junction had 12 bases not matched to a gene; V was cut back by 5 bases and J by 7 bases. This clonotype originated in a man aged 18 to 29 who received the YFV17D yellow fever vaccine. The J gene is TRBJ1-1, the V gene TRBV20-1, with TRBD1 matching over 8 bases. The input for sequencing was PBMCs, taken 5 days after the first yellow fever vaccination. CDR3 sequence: CSAPKTGARGEAFF. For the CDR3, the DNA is TGCAGTGCTCCCAAGACAGGGGCTCGGGGTGAAGCTTTCTTT.